What follows are 14 T cell receptor beta chains derived from one specimen sequenced in a study of cytomegalovirus exposure and HLA in healthy donors. It was with 60 Vbeta and 13 Jbeta primers that the PCR ran. The repertoire was sequenced with immunoSEQ multiplex PCR; TCRdb's copy has only in-frame clones and lacks some. The repertoire includes about 160,000 clones, almost 80% of them detected once, and more than 1.4% sits in the top ten. Material for sequencing was PBMCs. Every receptor here comes from a male donor in good health and CMV-seronegative.

The V and J genes are TRBV27 and TRBJ1-5; D is perhaps TRBD1 (6 bases). Germline CDR1 is MNHEY and CDR2 is SMNVEV (reference sequence). The CDR3 is 16 amino acids. Trimming left V 0 bases short and J 2 bases short, with 11 bases between. CDR3 DNA: TGTGCCAGCAGTTTATCGACCGGACAGCGCAATCAGCCCCAGCATTTT. It specifies CASSLSTGQRNQPQHF.

The gene calls are TRBV9 and TRBJ1-4, with D tentatively TRBD1 (5 bases). The germline V gene encodes CDR1 SGDLS and CDR2 YYNGEE. V lost 0 bases, J lost 0 bases, and 9 bases lay in between. CDR3 length: 16 residues. This CDR3 is CASSVGTLSTNEKLFF. The CDR3 DNA reads as TGTGCCAGCAGCGTAGGGACATTATCAACTAATGAAAAACTGTTTTTT.

The CDR3 protein is CASSQPRGGANVLTF. In DNA form, the CDR3 reads TGTGCCAGCAGTCAACCAAGGGGCGGGGCCAACGTCCTGACTTTC. V and J are TRBV4-2 and TRBJ2-6; TRBD1 might be the D (5 bases). Germline-derived CDR1 and CDR2 are LGHNA and YNFKEQ. CDR3 size: 15 residues. V dropped 6 bases and J dropped 4 bases, with 13 bases sitting between them.

The chain is built from TRBV2 and TRBJ2-3; possibly TRBD2 for D (7 bases). From germline, CDR1 is SNHLY and CDR2 FYNNEI. V gave up 5 bases and J gave up 4 bases, with 22 bases separating them. The CDR3 contains 17 residues. CDR3 bases: TGTGCCAGCAGTCACCGGGGAGGGGGACCCAGCGCAGATACGCAGTATTTT. Its protein product is CASSHRGGGPSADTQYF.

In this sample, this clone turned up once. This rearrangement joins TRBV2 to TRBJ2-7, with D perhaps TRBD1 (6 bases). The V end lost 2 bases, the J end lost 2 bases, and 13 bases lay between the germline ends. The CDR3 extends over 15 amino acids. Germline CDR1 SNHLY, CDR2 FYNNEI. DNA for the CDR3: TGTGCCAGCAGTGAAAATGGGGGACAAACCTACGAGCAGTACTTC. Translating gives CASSENGGQTYEQYF. Supplemented by reference TRBV2 and TRBJ2-7, the full variable domain reads EPEVTQTPSHQVTQMGQEVILRCVPISNHLYFYWYRQILGQKVEFLVSFYNNEISEKSEIFDDQFSVERPDGSNFTLKIRSTKLEDSAMYFCASSENGGQTYEQYFGPGTRLTVT.

This clone was seen just once. The V gene is TRBV5-1, the J gene TRBJ1-2; 7 positions match TRBD1. The CDR3 length is 14 residues. The trim removed 3 bases at V and 7 bases at J, leaving 9 bases unmatched. Looked up from germline, CDR1 is SGHRS and CDR2 is YFSETQ. The CDR3: CASSSDQGVGGYTF. The CDR3 DNA reads TGCGCCAGCAGCTCGGATCAGGGGGTAGGTGGCTACACCTTC. The full variable domain, rest sourced from reference TRBV5-1 and TRBJ1-2, is KAGVTQTPRYLIKTRGQQVTLSCSPISGHRSVSWYQQTPGQGLQFLFEYFSETQRNKGNFPGRFSGRQFSNSRSEMNVSTLELGDSALYLCASSSDQGVGGYTFGSGTRLTVV.

This chain links TRBV6-1 with TRBJ1-1; possible D gene TRBD1, 5 bases. Trimming removed 6 bases from V and 1 base from J, with 12 bases in between. The CDR3 has 14 amino acids. Germline V gene data show CDR1 as MNHNS and CDR2 as SASEGT. The CDR3 coding sequence is TGTGCCAGCAGGATATCTACAGGGAACACTGAAGCTTTCTTT. Translated: CASRISTGNTEAFF.

The J gene is TRBJ2-3, the V gene TRBV5-4; TRBD1 aligns across 7 bases. This CDR3 is built from 14 residues. V was clipped by 4 bases and J by 4 bases; unmatched bases: 6. Looked up from germline, CDR1 is SGHNT and CDR2 is YYREEE (reference sequence). CDR3 sequence reads: CASSIGTVPDTQYF. The CDR3 nucleotides are TGTGCCAGCAGCATTGGGACAGTCCCAGATACGCAGTATTTT.

The CDR3 sequence: CASSKRLAGFNNEQFF. CDR3 DNA sequence: TGTGCCAGTAGCAAAAGACTAGCGGGGTTCAACAATGAGCAGTTCTTC. V is TRBV19 and J is TRBJ2-1; 11 nucleotides line up with TRBD2. There are 16 residues in the CDR3. With V trimmed by 6 bases and J by 5 bases, 9 bases remained unmatched. The germline V gene has CDR1 LNHDA and CDR2 SQIVND (reference sequence).

CDR3 nucleotide sequence: TGTGCCAGCAGCCTACCTGCCGACACTGAAGCTTTCTTT. It codes for CASSLPADTEAFF. The J gene is TRBJ1-1, the V gene TRBV5-6; D remains ambiguous. Trimming left V 4 bases short and J 3 bases short, with 10 bases between. From germline, CDR1 is SGHDT and CDR2 YYEEEE. CDR3 length equals 13 residues.

In its sample, this clone was seen once. V is TRBV4-1 and J is TRBJ2-7; D might be TRBD2 (6 bases). Looked up from germline, CDR1 is MGHRA and CDR2 is YSYEKL. The CDR3 extends over 17 amino acids. Trimming cost V 1 base and J 3 bases, with 19 bases left between them. As DNA, the CDR3 is TGCGCCAGCAGCCAAGTTGCGCTGGGATTAGCGGACTACGAGCAGTACTTC. Residues: CASSQVALGLADYEQYF.

This clone was recorded only once. J is TRBJ2-3 and V is TRBV7-9; a weak D match, TRBD1 (6 bases). The CDR3 has 17 amino acids. CDR1 is SEHNR, CDR2 FQNEAQ, per germline (reference sequence). Trimming took 1 base from V and 0 from J, leaving 14 bases between them. In DNA, the CDR3 is TGTGCCAGCAGCTTAGGGCGCCAGGGGCCGAGCACAGATACGCAGTATTTT. This sequence encodes CASSLGRQGPSTDTQYF.

V usage is TRBV10-3 and J usage is TRBJ2-7; 13 bases fit TRBD2. V lost 6 bases, J lost 3 bases, and 8 bases stayed unmatched. CDR3 length: 16 amino acids. Germline CDR1 reads ENHRY; CDR2 reads SYGVKD. The CDR3 region has the DNA TGTGCCATCAGAGGGACTAGCGGGAAGGTAAACTACGAGCAGTACTTC. Amino acid sequence: CAIRGTSGKVNYEQYF.

The chain couples TRBV6-6 to TRBJ1-3; no reliable D call. The CDR3 loop spans 14 amino acids. The V and J ends lost 2 bases and 4 bases respectively, with 9 bases between them. Germline values: CDR1 MNHNY, CDR2 SVGAGI (reference sequence). Here the CDR3 DNA reads TGTGCCAGCAGTTACCGTTCGGGAGGAAACACCATATATTTT. Residues: CASSYRSGGNTIYF.